The clone carrying this TCR beta chain was seen a handful of times. Its antigen is undetermined. CDR1 and CDR2 from the germline V gene are LGHNA and YSLEER. The CDR3 runs to 15 residues. V lost 0 bases, J lost 3 bases, and 8 bases lay in between. One entry per CDR3 protein, called by TCRdb with MiXCR from the 5' RACE reads. The sample has a few hundred thousand distinct CDR3 sequences; around 15% are singletons. These data come from a study of T-cell memory formation after mild COVID-19. Points from the study as a whole: Memory cells collected pre-infection included some clones that later responded, suggesting cross-reactive memory joined. For second-wave clones that peaked at day 37, SARS-CoV-2 specificity went unverified. Of the contracting clones, CD4+ ones lay mainly in CM and EM, and CD8+ ones in EMRA.

The sequence derives from a man aged 18-30 years who had mild COVID-19 (a few samples of this study predate the infection). Cell type and time point are not known. The source material was PBMCs or a T cell subset sorted from them (not recorded which). The V and J genes are TRBV4-3 and TRBJ2-2; possibly TRBD2 for D (5 bases). CDR3 DNA sequence: TGCGCCAGCAGCCAAGATTTCGGGGACACCGGGGAGCTGTTTTTT. This codes for CASSQDFGDTGELFF.